The 18 T cell receptor beta chains below all came from one sample that was sequenced in a study of T cell repertoires in cytomegalovirus infection. These receptors are not linked to any known antigen. TCRdb fed the reads into MiXCR, producing one record per CDR3 protein. There are fewer than 900,000 distinct CDR3 sequences in the sample; under 35% occur only once, and over 10% lies in the top ten. Source: cultured CD8+ T cells from PBMCs, taken from culture after CMV antigen stimulation. All receptors come from a human donor in good health (CMV status not recorded). Some clones in this sample may be carry-over from other donors' samples.

This clonotype was picked up many times. This chain joins TRBV9 and TRBJ2-1; 11 bases line up with TRBD2. CDR1 is SGDLS, CDR2 YYNGEE, per germline. The CDR3 is 18 residues long. V lost 2 bases and J lost 6; bases outside the gene matches: 13. The DNA for the CDR3 is TGTGCCAGCAGCGTTTCCGGGACTAGCGGTCCCGGCTCCAATGAGCAGTTCTTC. Residues: CASSVSGTSGPGSNEQFF.

In this sample, this clonotype turned up a few times. This chain joins TRBV7-6 and TRBJ2-1; 11 bases align to TRBD2. This CDR3 contains 15 residues. V trimming: 5 bases; J trimming: 6 bases; junction bases outside the gene matches: 6. From germline, CDR1 is SGHVS and CDR2 FNYEAQ. CDR3 protein: CASSETSGVGNEQFF. CDR3 DNA: TGTGCCAGCAGCGAGACTAGCGGGGTTGGCAATGAGCAGTTCTTC.

The chain uses TRBV7-4 and TRBJ2-2, with a possible D match to TRBD2 (6 bases). Per germline, CDR1 SGHVT and CDR2 SQSDAQ. Trimming removed 5 bases from V and 5 bases from J, with 15 bases in between. The CDR3 totals 15 residues. The CDR3 region is CASSTRDFNTGELFF. In DNA form, the CDR3 reads TGTGCCAGCAGCACCCGGGACTTCAATACCGGGGAGCTGTTTTTT.

This chain connects TRBV7-3 to TRBJ2-3; possibly TRBD1 or TRBD2 for D (6 bases each). The length of the CDR3 is 18 residues. V lost 1 base to trimming and J lost 3 bases, with 20 bases between them. Germline lookup yields CDR1 SGHTA and CDR2 FQGTGA. The CDR3 loop is CASSLRGTGALRTDTQYF. CDR3 nucleotide sequence: TGTGCCAGCAGCTTAAGGGGGACGGGGGCCCTCAGGACAGATACGCAGTATTTT.

The sample holds many counts of this clonotype. The chain joins TRBV7-2 to TRBJ2-1, with 8 nucleotides matching TRBD2. CDR3 length equals 17 residues. V lost 5 bases, J lost 5 bases, and 14 bases stayed unmatched. Germline V gene sequence: CDR1 SGHTA, CDR2 FQGNSA. The CDR3 reads CASSARGAGAVNNEQFF. The CDR3 bases are TGTGCCAGCAGCGCCCGGGGAGCGGGGGCCGTCAACAATGAGCAGTTCTTC.

This sequence joins TRBV7-2 and TRBJ1-1; possible D gene TRBD1, 5 bases. In germline, CDR1 is SGHTA, CDR2 FQGNSA. Trimming stripped 1 base from V and 4 bases from J, with 13 bases between. There are 15 residues in the CDR3. CDR3 in DNA: TGTGCCAGCAGCTTAGTTGAGTGGGGGAGCACTGAAGCTTTCTTT. Its protein product is CASSLVEWGSTEAFF.

The V call is TRBV28, the J call TRBJ1-2, with 8 bases that match TRBD1. With V trimmed by 4 bases and J by 1 base, 11 bases remained unmatched. The CDR3 has 17 amino acids. The germline V gene has CDR1 MDHEN and CDR2 SYDVKM. This CDR3 is CASSSVYRDRLNYGYTF. CDR3 nucleotides: TGTGCCAGCAGTTCAGTCTATCGGGACAGGCTTAACTATGGCTACACCTTC.

The CDR3 bases are TGTGCCAGTAGTATGAAGGCACTGGGGACCCAGTACTTC. Translating it yields CASSMKALGTQYF. The genes are TRBV19 and TRBJ2-5, with unresolved D. Germline V lookup: CDR1 LNHDA, CDR2 SQIVND (reference sequence). This CDR3 has 13 amino acids. V dropped 3 bases and J dropped 7 bases, with 12 bases sitting between them.

This clonotype was seen only a few times. The V call is TRBV10-3, the J call TRBJ2-7, with 8 bases identical to TRBD2. The CDR3 has 17 residues. V was clipped by 4 bases and J by 2 bases; unmatched bases: 13. CDR1 ENHRY and CDR2 SYGVKD come from the germline V gene. The CDR3 is CAISGGRRGGLTYEQYF. The CDR3 nucleotides are TGTGCCATCAGTGGCGGCCGGCGCGGGGGGCTAACCTACGAGCAGTACTTC.

The rearrangement joins TRBV2 to TRBJ2-5, with D possibly being TRBD1 (6 bases). The CDR3 loop spans 14 amino acids. The V gene's germline CDR1 is SNHLY and CDR2 FYNNEI. Trimming shortened V by 2 bases and J by 2 bases, and 9 bases separated the two germline ends. Here the CDR3 DNA reads TGTGCCAGCAGTGAATTGGACAGACAAGAGACCCAGTACTTC. Residues: CASSELDRQETQYF.

This clonotype was seen a few times. The chain couples TRBV11-2 to TRBJ1-1; 8 bases agree with TRBD1. There are 13 residues in the CDR3. Trimming removed 6 bases from V and 6 bases from J; junction bases left unmatched: 6. Germline V lookup: CDR1 SGHAT, CDR2 FQNNGV. CDR3 in DNA: TGTGCCAGCAGGTATGACAGGGGCCCTGAAGCTTTCTTT. Translation: CASRYDRGPEAFF.

Many counts were recorded for this clonotype. V usage is TRBV7-8 and J usage is TRBJ1-2; the D gene is possibly TRBD1 (6 bases). The CDR3 loop spans 14 amino acids. Trimming removed 4 bases from V and 4 bases from J, with 13 bases in between. The V gene's germline CDR1 is SGHVS and CDR2 FQNEAQ. CDR3 amino acids: CASSSGQRFYGYTF. Here the CDR3 DNA reads TGTGCCAGCAGCTCCGGACAGCGATTCTATGGCTACACCTTC. Full variable domain (outside the CDR3, taken from reference TRBV7-8 and TRBJ1-2): GAGVSQSPRYKVAKRGQDVALRCDPISGHVSLFWYQQALGQGPEFLTYFQNEAQLDKSGLPSDRFFAERPEGSVSTLKIQRTQQEDSAVYLCASSSGQRFYGYTFGSGTRLTVV.

This sequence joins TRBV7-6 and TRBJ2-1; 11 bases align to TRBD1. The CDR3 is 16 residues long. CDR1 and CDR2 from the germline V gene are SGHVS and FNYEAQ. V lost 1 base to trimming and J lost 8 bases; unmatched junction nucleotides: 7. DNA for the CDR3: TGTGCCAGCAGCTTAGGGACAGGGGGCTCGGGGGATGAGCAGTTCTTC. Amino acids: CASSLGTGGSGDEQFF.

This clonotype was recorded a few times. This chain connects TRBV27 to TRBJ1-3; D gene ambiguous. The CDR3 covers 16 residues. V was shortened by 7 bases and J by 1 base, with 17 bases between the two germline ends. Germline V gives CDR1 MNHEY, CDR2 SMNVEV (reference sequence). Here the CDR3 DNA reads TGTGCCAGCACCAAAACGGCGGCTGCTTCTGGAAACACCATATATTTT. This translates into CASTKTAAASGNTIYF.

This clonotype was seen a handful of times. The chain links TRBV4-1 to TRBJ2-1, with 12 nucleotides matching TRBD2. Germline lookup yields CDR1 MGHRA and CDR2 YSYEKL. V lost 7 bases and J lost 0; bases outside the gene matches: 7. The CDR3 length is 17 residues. This chain's CDR3 is CASKTSGGPSSYNEQFF. The CDR3 DNA reads as TGCGCCAGCAAAACTAGCGGGGGGCCGAGCTCCTACAATGAGCAGTTCTTC.

This clonotype has a count of ten or more. This chain uses TRBV4-2 with TRBJ1-5; 7 bases are a match to TRBD1. V was clipped by 0 bases and J by 6 bases; unmatched bases: 8. The CDR3 totals 16 residues. Germline CDR1 reads LGHNA; CDR2 reads YNFKEQ. CDR3 sequence (DNA): TGTGCCAGCAGCCAAGAGATGCAGGGGGGATTTCAGCCCCAGCATTTT. Translation gives CASSQEMQGGFQPQHF.

The chain recombines TRBV13 with TRBJ2-5; D gene uncertain. The length of the CDR3 is 14 residues. The germline V and J ends were trimmed by 0 bases and 5 bases, with 10 bases remaining between them. CDR1 and CDR2 (germline): PRHDT, FYEKMQ (reference sequence). In nucleotides, the CDR3 is TGTGCCAGCAGCTTAGGCGCCGGCCGGGAGACCCAGTACTTC. Its translation is CASSLGAGRETQYF.

The rearrangement joins TRBV2 to TRBJ2-7; D remains unclear. This CDR3 contains 13 residues. Trimming left V 4 bases short and J 0 bases short, with 7 bases between. Germline CDR1 reads SNHLY; CDR2 reads FYNNEI. CDR3 nucleotide sequence: TGTGCCAGCAGTGGACATGACTCCTACGAGCAGTACTTC. Its translation is CASSGHDSYEQYF. Based on the CDR3 plus reference TRBV2 and TRBJ2-7, the full variable domain is EPEVTQTPSHQVTQMGQEVILRCVPISNHLYFYWYRQILGQKVEFLVSFYNNEISEKSEIFDDQFSVERPDGSNFTLKIRSTKLEDSAMYFCASSGHDSYEQYFGPGTRLTVT.